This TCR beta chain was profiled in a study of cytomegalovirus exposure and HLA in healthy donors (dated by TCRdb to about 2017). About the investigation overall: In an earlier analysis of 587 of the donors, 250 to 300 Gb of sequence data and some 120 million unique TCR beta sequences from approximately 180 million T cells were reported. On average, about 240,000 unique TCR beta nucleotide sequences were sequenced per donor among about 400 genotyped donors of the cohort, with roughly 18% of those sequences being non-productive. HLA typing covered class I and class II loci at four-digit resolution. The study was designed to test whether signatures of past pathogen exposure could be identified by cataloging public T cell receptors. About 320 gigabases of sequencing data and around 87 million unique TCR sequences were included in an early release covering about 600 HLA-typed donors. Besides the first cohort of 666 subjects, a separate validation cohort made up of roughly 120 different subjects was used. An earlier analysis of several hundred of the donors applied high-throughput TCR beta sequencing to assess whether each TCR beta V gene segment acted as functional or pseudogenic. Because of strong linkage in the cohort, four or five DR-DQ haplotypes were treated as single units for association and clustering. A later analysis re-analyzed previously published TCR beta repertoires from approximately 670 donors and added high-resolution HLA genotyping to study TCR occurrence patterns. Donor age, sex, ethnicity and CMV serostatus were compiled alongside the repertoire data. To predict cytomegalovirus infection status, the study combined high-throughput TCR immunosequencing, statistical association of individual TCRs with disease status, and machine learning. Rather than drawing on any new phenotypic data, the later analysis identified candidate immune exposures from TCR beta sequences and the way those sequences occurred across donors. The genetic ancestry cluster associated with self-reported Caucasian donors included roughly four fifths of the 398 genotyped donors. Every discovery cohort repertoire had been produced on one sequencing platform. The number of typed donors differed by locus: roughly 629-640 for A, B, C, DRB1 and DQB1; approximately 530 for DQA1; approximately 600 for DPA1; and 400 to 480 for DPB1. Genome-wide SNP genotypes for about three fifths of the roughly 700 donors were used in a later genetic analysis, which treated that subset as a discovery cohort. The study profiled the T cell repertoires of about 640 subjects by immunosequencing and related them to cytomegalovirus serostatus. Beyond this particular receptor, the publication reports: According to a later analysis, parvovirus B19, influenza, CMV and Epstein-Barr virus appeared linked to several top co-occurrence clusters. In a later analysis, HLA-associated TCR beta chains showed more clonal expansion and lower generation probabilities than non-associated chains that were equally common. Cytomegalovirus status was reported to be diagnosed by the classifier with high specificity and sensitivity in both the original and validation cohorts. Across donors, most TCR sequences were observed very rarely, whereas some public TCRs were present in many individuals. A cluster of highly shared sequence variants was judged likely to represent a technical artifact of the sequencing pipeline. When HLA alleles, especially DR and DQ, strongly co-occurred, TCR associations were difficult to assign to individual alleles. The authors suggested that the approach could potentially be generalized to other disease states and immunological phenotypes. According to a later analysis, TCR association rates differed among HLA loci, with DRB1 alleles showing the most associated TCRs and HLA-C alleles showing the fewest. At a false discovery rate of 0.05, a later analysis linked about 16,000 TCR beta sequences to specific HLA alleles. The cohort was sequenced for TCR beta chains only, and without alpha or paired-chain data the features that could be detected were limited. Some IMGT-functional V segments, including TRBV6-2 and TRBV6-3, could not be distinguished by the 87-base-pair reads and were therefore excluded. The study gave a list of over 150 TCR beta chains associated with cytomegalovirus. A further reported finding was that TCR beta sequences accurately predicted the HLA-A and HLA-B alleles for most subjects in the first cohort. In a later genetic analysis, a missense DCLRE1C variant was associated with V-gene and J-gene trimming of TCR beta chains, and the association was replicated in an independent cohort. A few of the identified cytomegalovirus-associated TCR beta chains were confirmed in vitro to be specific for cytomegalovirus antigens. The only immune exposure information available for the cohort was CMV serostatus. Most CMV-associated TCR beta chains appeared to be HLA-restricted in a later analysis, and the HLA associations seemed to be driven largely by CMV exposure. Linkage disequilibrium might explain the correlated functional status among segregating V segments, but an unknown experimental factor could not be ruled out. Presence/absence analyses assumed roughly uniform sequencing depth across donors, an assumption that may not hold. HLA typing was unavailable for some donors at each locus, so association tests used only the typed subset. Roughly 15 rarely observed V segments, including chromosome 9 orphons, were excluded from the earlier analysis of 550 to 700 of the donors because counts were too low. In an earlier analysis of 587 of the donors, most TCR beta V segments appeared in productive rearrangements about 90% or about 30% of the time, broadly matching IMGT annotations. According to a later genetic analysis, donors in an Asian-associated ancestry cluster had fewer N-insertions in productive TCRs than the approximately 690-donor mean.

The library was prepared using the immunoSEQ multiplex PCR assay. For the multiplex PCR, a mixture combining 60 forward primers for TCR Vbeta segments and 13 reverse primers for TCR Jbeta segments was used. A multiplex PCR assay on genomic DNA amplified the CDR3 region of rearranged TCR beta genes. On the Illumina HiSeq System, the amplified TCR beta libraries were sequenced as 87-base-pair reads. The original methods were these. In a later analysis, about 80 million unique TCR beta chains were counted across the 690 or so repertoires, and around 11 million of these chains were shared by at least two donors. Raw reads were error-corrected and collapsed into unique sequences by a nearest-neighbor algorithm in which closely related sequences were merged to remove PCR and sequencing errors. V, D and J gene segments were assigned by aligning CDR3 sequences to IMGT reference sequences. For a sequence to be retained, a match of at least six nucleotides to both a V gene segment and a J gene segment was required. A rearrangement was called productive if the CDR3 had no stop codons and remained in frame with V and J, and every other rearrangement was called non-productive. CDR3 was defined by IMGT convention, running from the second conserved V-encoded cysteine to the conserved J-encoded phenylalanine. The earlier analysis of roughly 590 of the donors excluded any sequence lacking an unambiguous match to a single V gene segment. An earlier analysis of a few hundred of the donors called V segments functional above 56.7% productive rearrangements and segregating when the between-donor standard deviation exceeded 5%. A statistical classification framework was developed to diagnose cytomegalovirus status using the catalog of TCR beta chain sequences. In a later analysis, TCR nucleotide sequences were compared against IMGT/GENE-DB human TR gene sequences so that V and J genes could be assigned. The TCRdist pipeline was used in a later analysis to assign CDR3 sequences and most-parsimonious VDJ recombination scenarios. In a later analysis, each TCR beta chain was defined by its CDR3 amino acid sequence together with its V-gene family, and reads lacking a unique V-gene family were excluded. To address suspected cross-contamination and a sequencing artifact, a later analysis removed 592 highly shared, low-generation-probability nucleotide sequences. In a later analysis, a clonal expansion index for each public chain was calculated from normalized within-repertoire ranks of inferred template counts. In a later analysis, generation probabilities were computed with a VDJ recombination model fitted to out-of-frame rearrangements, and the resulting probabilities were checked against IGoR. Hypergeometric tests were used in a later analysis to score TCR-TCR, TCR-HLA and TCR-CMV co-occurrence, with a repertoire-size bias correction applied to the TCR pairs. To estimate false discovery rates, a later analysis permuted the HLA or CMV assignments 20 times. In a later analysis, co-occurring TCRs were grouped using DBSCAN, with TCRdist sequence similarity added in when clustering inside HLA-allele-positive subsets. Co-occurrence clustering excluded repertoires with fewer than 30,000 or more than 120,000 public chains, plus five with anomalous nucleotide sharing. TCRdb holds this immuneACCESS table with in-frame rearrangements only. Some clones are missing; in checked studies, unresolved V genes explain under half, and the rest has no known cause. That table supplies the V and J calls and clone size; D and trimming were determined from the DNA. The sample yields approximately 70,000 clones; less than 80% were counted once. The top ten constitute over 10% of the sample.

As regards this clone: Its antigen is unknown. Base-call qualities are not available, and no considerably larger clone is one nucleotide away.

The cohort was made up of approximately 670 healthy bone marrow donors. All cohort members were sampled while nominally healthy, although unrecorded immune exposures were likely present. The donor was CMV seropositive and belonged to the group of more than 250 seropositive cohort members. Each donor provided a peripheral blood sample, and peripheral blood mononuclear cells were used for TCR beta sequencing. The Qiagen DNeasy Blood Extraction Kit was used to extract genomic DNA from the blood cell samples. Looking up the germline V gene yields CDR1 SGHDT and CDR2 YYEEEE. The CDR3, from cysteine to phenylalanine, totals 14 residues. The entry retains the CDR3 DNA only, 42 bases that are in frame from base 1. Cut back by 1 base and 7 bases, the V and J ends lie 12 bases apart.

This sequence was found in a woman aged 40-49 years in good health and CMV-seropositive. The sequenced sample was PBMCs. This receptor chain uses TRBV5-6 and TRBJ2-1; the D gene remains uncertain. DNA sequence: TGTGCCAGCAGCTTGCCGGTCCTACTTAATGAGCAGTTCTTC. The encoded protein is CASSLPVLLNEQFF.